The 12 T cell receptor beta chains in this list originate from one sample, sequenced in a study of response to subunit inactivated influenza vaccine. MiXCR, applied by TCRdb to the RT-PCR reads, yields one record per CDR3 protein. Altogether hundreds of thousands of distinct CDR3 sequences are present, 16% being singletons, with the ten largest covering less than 4%. The starting material was CD4+ T cells sorted from PBMCs, obtained roughly 24 months after vaccination. The receptors stem from a man between 50 and 75 years old who received an inactivated influenza vaccine.

This clonotype was counted at least ten times. This rearrangement joins TRBV7-2 to TRBJ2-5; 10 bases are shared with TRBD1. With 5 bases clipped from V and 7 bases from J, the junction kept 10 bases outside the gene matches. Germline values: CDR1 SGHTA, CDR2 FQGNSA. The CDR3 extends over 15 amino acids. The CDR3 sequence: CASSELTGGVGTQYF. As DNA, the CDR3 is TGTGCCAGCAGCGAATTGACAGGGGGCGTAGGGACCCAGTACTTC.

This clonotype was seen many times. The chain joins TRBV6-1 to TRBJ2-3, with 12 bases fitting TRBD1. Germline CDR1 reads MNHNS; CDR2 reads SASEGT. The CDR3 is 17 amino acids. With 4 bases clipped from V and 6 bases from J, the junction kept 11 bases outside the gene matches. The CDR3 spells CASSAQGQGAKRDTQYF. CDR3 in DNA: TGTGCCAGCAGTGCCCAGGGACAGGGGGCGAAGAGGGATACGCAGTATTTT.

The V and J genes are TRBV6-2 or TRBV6-3 and TRBJ2-5; TRBD2 aligns across 13 bases. This CDR3 comprises 16 residues. The germline gives CDR1 MNHEY, CDR2 SVGEGT. The junction had 7 bases not matched to a gene; V was cut back by 4 bases and J by 5 bases. The CDR3 DNA is TGTGCCAGCAGTTTACTAGCGGGAGGGCCTTCGGAGACCCAGTACTTC. It yields the protein CASSLLAGGPSETQYF.

This clonotype occurred a few times. The genes are TRBV7-2 and TRBJ2-2; D is perhaps TRBD1 (5 bases). From germline, CDR1 is SGHTA and CDR2 FQGNSA. V gave up 1 base and J gave up 3 bases, with 9 bases separating them. The CDR3 extends over 15 amino acids. CDR3 loop: CASSLDGRDTGELFF. The CDR3 region has the DNA TGTGCCAGCAGCTTAGATGGCAGGGACACCGGGGAGCTGTTTTTT.

This clonotype was seen a handful of times. Here the CDR3 reads CASSQDSWAGPTGELFF. CDR3 nucleotide sequence: TGTGCCAGCAGCCAAGATAGTTGGGCGGGCCCCACCGGGGAGCTGTTTTTT. This chain connects TRBV4-2 to TRBJ2-2, with D possibly being TRBD2 (5 bases). V was cut by 0 bases and J by 4 bases, with 15 bases left in between. CDR3 length: 17 amino acids. The germline V gene encodes CDR1 LGHNA and CDR2 YNFKEQ.

The table lists this clonotype with a few counts. The J gene is TRBJ1-5, the V gene TRBV2; D unresolved. CDR3 length equals 13 residues. V shed 8 bases and J shed 0 bases, with 8 bases lying between them. From germline, CDR1 is SNHLY and CDR2 FYNNEI. CDR3 region: CASCRDSNQPQHF. The CDR3 region has the DNA TGTGCCAGCTGTCGGGATAGCAATCAGCCCCAGCATTTT.

The V gene is TRBV24-1, the J gene TRBJ2-1; TRBD1 matches 8 bases. Germline V gene sequence: CDR1 KGHDR, CDR2 SFDVKD. V trimming: 9 bases; J trimming: 3 bases; junction bases outside the gene matches: 9. CDR3 length: 15 residues. The CDR3 DNA sequence: TGTGCCACCCGCGGGACAGGACAAGGCTACAATGAGCAGTTCTTC. Residues: CATRGTGQGYNEQFF.

This clonotype was seen only a few times. This chain joins TRBV11-2 and TRBJ1-5; D gene unclear. Germline-derived CDR1 and CDR2 are SGHAT and FQNNGV. The CDR3 has 13 amino acids. With 0 bases removed from V and 8 bases from J, the gap between germline ends came to 8 bases. CDR3 region: CASSLDTIEPQHF. In DNA form, the CDR3 reads TGTGCCAGCAGCTTAGACACCATTGAGCCCCAGCATTTT.

This clonotype came up many times. V and J are TRBV4-1 and TRBJ1-4; TRBD1 agrees at 7 bases. The CDR3 is 15 amino acids. The germline gives CDR1 MGHRA, CDR2 YSYEKL. Unmatched junction bases numbered 1, after V lost 1 base and J lost 2 bases. In DNA form, the CDR3 reads TGCGCCAGCAGCCAAGCAGGGGGGACTAATGAAAAACTGTTTTTT. Amino acids: CASSQAGGTNEKLFF.

This clonotype was detected only a few times. The gene calls are TRBV12-5 and TRBJ2-1; tentative D call: TRBD1 (5 bases). From germline, CDR1 is LGHNT and CDR2 FRNRAP. The CDR3 is 14 residues long. The V end was cut by 5 bases, the J end by 4 bases, with 12 bases between. The CDR3 bases are TGTGCTAGTGGTCTACCAGGGCCGTACAATGAGCAGTTCTTC. It translates to CASGLPGPYNEQFF.

The gene calls are TRBV12-3 or TRBV12-4 and TRBJ1-2; a possible D gene is TRBD1 (6 bases). The V end was cut by 6 bases, the J end by 5 bases, with 22 bases between. The CDR3 contains 16 residues. The CDR3 region has the DNA TGTGCCAGCAGGCGGGGGTTGGGGAAAACAGGGTATGGCTACACCTTC. Its protein is CASRRGLGKTGYGYTF.

The chain joins TRBV20-1 to TRBJ1-4, with D tentatively TRBD1 (5 bases). The CDR3 consists of 17 residues. CDR1 and CDR2 (germline): DFQATT, SNEGSKA (reference sequence). Trimming removed 0 bases at V and 0 bases at J, with 14 bases between. CDR3: CSARDHAGIATNEKLFF. The CDR3 DNA reads as TGCAGTGCTAGAGATCATGCAGGGATTGCAACTAATGAAAAACTGTTTTTT.